One and the same sample provided the 20 T cell receptor beta chains below, sequenced in a study of a mutant IDH1 vaccine in newly diagnosed glioma. Time point here: week 35, safety follow-up. Every single dose of the vaccine, 300 ug of mutant IDH1 20-mer peptide, came with topical imiquimod. This table comes from immunoSEQ multiplex PCR, and its TCRdb copy is limited to in-frame clones, with some not included. The sample lists about 69,000 clones, around nine tenths occurring once. Antigen specificity for these receptors is unknown. The sequenced sample was PBMCs, obtained from a glioma patient whose treatment included an IDH1 peptide vaccine. These receptors were collected from a man aged 30 to 39 with glioma.

The DNA of the CDR3 is TGTGCCAGCAGCTTAAGGACTAGCGGGAGTCGGGATACGCAGTATTTT. It codes for CASSLRTSGSRDTQYF. The rearrangement links TRBV7-8 to TRBJ2-3, with 13 bases lining up with TRBD2. The CDR3 spans 16 residues. Germline CDR1 and CDR2: SGHVS and FQNEAQ. Trimming at V came to 2 bases and at J to 6 bases, leaving 5 bases not matched to a gene.

This clone was found a few times. The chain has TRBV13 and TRBJ2-7, with 7 bases matching TRBD1. Per germline, CDR1 PRHDT and CDR2 FYEKMQ (reference sequence). V was clipped by 0 bases and J by 5 bases; unmatched bases: 7. There are 15 residues in the CDR3. DNA of the CDR3: TGTGCCAGCAGCTTAGGCGTTCAGGGGGAAGACGAGCAGTACTTC. Protein sequence: CASSLGVQGEDEQYF. The whole variable domain, remainder taken from reference TRBV13 and TRBJ2-7, is AAGVIQSPRHLIKEKRETATLKCYPIPRHDTVYWYQQGPGQDPQFLISFYEKMQSDKGSIPDRFSAQQFSDYHSELNMSSLELGDSALYFCASSLGVQGEDEQYFGPGTRLTVT.

The chain employs TRBV28 and TRBJ2-7; 7 bases map to TRBD2. This CDR3 is 14 amino acids long. The germline gives CDR1 MDHEN, CDR2 SYDVKM. V lost 5 bases, J lost 2 bases, and 6 bases stayed unmatched. In DNA form, the CDR3 reads TGTGCCAGCAGTCTGGCGGGAGCCCCCTACGAGCAGTACTTC. Protein sequence: CASSLAGAPYEQYF. The full variable domain, its missing parts supplied by reference TRBV28 and TRBJ2-7, is DVKVTQSSRYLVKRTGEKVFLECVQDMDHENMFWYRQDPGLGLRLIYFSYDVKMKEKGDIPEGYSVSREKKERFSLILESASTNQTSMYLCASSLAGAPYEQYFGPGTRLTVT.

The chain recombines TRBV5-4 with TRBJ2-7; D is uncertain. Trimming removed 4 bases at V and 2 bases at J, with 13 bases between. Germline V gene sequence: CDR1 SGHNT, CDR2 YYREEE (reference sequence). This CDR3 contains 14 residues. CDR3: CASSTNPGPYEQYF. CDR3 coding DNA: TGTGCCAGCAGCACAAATCCCGGGCCCTACGAGCAGTACTTC.

The chain is built from TRBV29-1 and TRBJ2-1, with 11 bases lining up with TRBD2. Losses at the gene ends were 2 bases for V and 6 bases for J; bases not matched to a gene: 3. The CDR3 extends over 14 amino acids. CDR1 SQVTM and CDR2 ANQGSEA come from the germline V gene. This CDR3 reads CSVETSGSANEQFF. Here the CDR3 DNA reads TGCAGCGTTGAAACTAGCGGGAGTGCCAATGAGCAGTTCTTC.

The rearrangement uses TRBV9 and TRBJ1-2; the D is unclear. Deletions cut 0 bases from V and 0 bases from J, with 9 bases between. In germline, CDR1 is SGDLS, CDR2 YYNGEE. This CDR3 region has 15 residues. DNA of the CDR3: TGTGCCAGCAGCGTAGATGCCGCAACTAACTATGGCTACACCTTC. Translating it yields CASSVDAATNYGYTF.

This chain joins TRBV28 and TRBJ1-5; the D gene is possibly TRBD1 (5 bases). The CDR3 is 13 residues long. Trimming left V 7 bases short and J 6 bases short, with 13 bases between. Germline CDR1 MDHEN, CDR2 SYDVKM. For the CDR3, the DNA is TGTGCCAGCATGGAGCCCGGGGCTCAGCCCCAGCATTTT. It specifies CASMEPGAQPQHF. Full variable domain (rest looked up from reference TRBV28 and TRBJ1-5): DVKVTQSSRYLVKRTGEKVFLECVQDMDHENMFWYRQDPGLGLRLIYFSYDVKMKEKGDIPEGYSVSREKKERFSLILESASTNQTSMYLCASMEPGAQPQHFGDGTRLSIL.

V usage is TRBV18 and J usage is TRBJ2-1; D not certain. This CDR3 is built from 16 residues. CDR1 and CDR2 from the germline V gene are KGHSH and LQKENI. V was clipped by 5 bases and J by 10 bases, with 24 bases between them. The DNA of the CDR3 is TGTGCCAGCTCAACAACTGCACTATTTGACCCGAGGGAGCAGTTCTTC. Translated, it gives CASSTTALFDPREQFF.

The rearrangement uses TRBV9 and TRBJ1-2; D possibly corresponds to TRBD1 (5 bases). This CDR3 contains 17 residues. V dropped 6 bases and J dropped 6 bases, with 27 bases sitting between them. CDR1 is SGDLS, CDR2 YYNGEE, per germline. As DNA, the CDR3 is TGTGCCAGCACTAGCAACGGGGGGGTATCGCCGATAGATGGCTACACCTTC. It codes for CASTSNGGVSPIDGYTF.

This clone was detected only once. This chain uses TRBV6-1 with TRBJ1-2; D may be TRBD1 (5 bases). The V end lost 5 bases, the J end lost 8 bases, and 15 bases lay between the germline ends. Germline values: CDR1 MNHNS, CDR2 SASEGT. This CDR3 comprises 13 residues. CDR3 nucleotides: TGTGCCAGCAGTCAGGGAGAGGGTTTAGGCTACACCTTC. It is translated as CASSQGEGLGYTF.

The chain has TRBV10-3 and TRBJ1-4; 10 bases are shared with TRBD1. CDR1 ENHRY and CDR2 SYGVKD come from the germline V gene. This CDR3 has 15 amino acids. V shed 7 bases and J 6 bases; nucleotides not matched to a gene: 8. CDR3 coding DNA: TGTGCCATCAAGGGCTCGGGACAGGGGCATGAAAAACTGTTTTTT. Encoded protein: CAIKGSGQGHEKLFF.

The chain joins TRBV28 to TRBJ2-4, with 7 bases that match TRBD1. This CDR3 region has 14 residues. Trimming took 4 bases from V and 6 from J; bases not matched to a gene: 6. Germline lookup yields CDR1 MDHEN and CDR2 SYDVKM. DNA for the CDR3: TGTGCCAGCAGTTCCCGACAGGGTAGAAACATTCAGTACTTC. As protein: CASSSRQGRNIQYF.

The CDR3 is CATSRMGGLSNYGYTF. The CDR3 DNA is TGTGCCACCAGCCGGATGGGCGGCCTTTCTAACTATGGCTACACCTTC. The rearrangement joins TRBV15 to TRBJ1-2; D gene uncertain. The V end lost 5 bases, the J end lost 0 bases, and 16 bases lay between the germline ends. CDR1 and CDR2 from the germline V gene are LNHNV and YYDKDF (reference sequence). This CDR3 is built from 16 residues.

Only one count was recorded for this clone. V is TRBV25-1 and J is TRBJ2-7; D gene unclear. The CDR3 is 15 residues long. Germline loops: CDR1 MGHDK, CDR2 SYGVNS. V gave up 5 bases and J gave up 0 bases, with 14 bases separating them. The CDR3 DNA is TGTGCCAGCAGTCACCCCACCCCGAGCTCCTACGAGCAGTACTTC. Protein sequence: CASSHPTPSSYEQYF.

The rearrangement links TRBV27 to TRBJ1-4, with 7 bases aligning to TRBD1. The V and J ends lost 3 bases and 0 bases, in that order; junction bases with no gene match: 4. CDR1 and CDR2 from the germline V gene are MNHEY and SMNVEV (reference sequence). The CDR3 extends over 16 amino acids. CDR3 amino acids: CASSLDRPATNEKLFF. The CDR3 DNA reads as TGTGCCAGCAGTTTGGACAGGCCTGCAACTAATGAAAAACTGTTTTTT.

This rearrangement joins TRBV5-4 to TRBJ2-3; 12 bases match TRBD2. The germline V gene has CDR1 SGHNT and CDR2 YYREEE (reference sequence). CDR3 length: 16 residues. Unmatched junction bases numbered 5, after V lost 2 bases and J lost 4 bases. The CDR3 DNA reads as TGTGCCAGCAGCTTCCTAGCGGGAGGGGGGTCAGATACGCAGTATTTT. As protein: CASSFLAGGGSDTQYF.

The J gene is TRBJ1-4, the V gene TRBV28; a weak D match, TRBD1 (5 bases). Trimming shortened V by 8 bases and J by 10 bases, and 23 bases separated the two germline ends. The CDR3 is 15 residues long. The germline CDR1 and CDR2 sequences are MDHEN and SYDVKM. The DNA for the CDR3 is TGTGCCAGCCTATATGACAGCGGGGCCCGGGGAAAACTGTTTTTT. Translated, it gives CASLYDSGARGKLFF.

The chain employs TRBV7-9 and TRBJ2-7, with a tentative D call TRBD1 (5 bases). The CDR3 length is 14 residues. Trimming took off 5 bases at V and 5 bases at J, with 16 bases between the two ends. Germline lookup yields CDR1 SEHNR and CDR2 FQNEAQ (reference sequence). CDR3 DNA sequence: TGTGCCAGCAGCCGAACAGGCCGCTATAACGAGCAGTACTTC. Translated, it gives CASSRTGRYNEQYF. Full variable domain (rest looked up from reference TRBV7-9 and TRBJ2-7): DTGVSQNPRHKITKRGQNVTFRCDPISEHNRLYWYRQTLGQGPEFLTYFQNEAQLEKSRLLSDRFSAERPKGSFSTLEIQRTEQGDSAMYLCASSRTGRYNEQYFGPGTRLTVT.

Notes on this clone: At one of its ends the junction is not consistent with the germline gene, which may arise from a read error. The V call is TRBV9, the J call TRBJ1-1, with D tentatively TRBD1 (6 bases). The V gene's germline CDR1 is SGDLS and CDR2 YYNGEE. This CDR3 spans 13 amino acids. CDR3 sequence (DNA): TGTGCCAGCAGCACAGGTGGAGGCGGGGGCCCAGGCTTT. Translation: CASSTGGGGGPGF.

The chain employs TRBV9 and TRBJ2-1; 12 bases line up with TRBD1. Trimming removed 3 bases from V and 10 bases from J; junction bases left unmatched: 5. Per the germline V gene, CDR1 is SGDLS and CDR2 is YYNGEE. CDR3 size: 14 residues. The CDR3 loop is CASSAGQGAREQFF. The CDR3 coding sequence is TGTGCCAGCAGCGCGGGACAGGGGGCGCGGGAGCAGTTCTTC.